This TCR beta chain was captured by sequencing in a study of shared clonotypes between healthy human individuals. The overall study: A couple of female and three male donors aged 18 to 49 were enrolled.

Clones were read by immunoSEQ multiplex PCR, and TCRdb kept only the in-frame ones, dropping some. The sample shows approximately 700,000 clones, around 78% of them seen only once. Study outcomes and limitations: Researchers sampled only blood; tissue repertoires likely differ.

A remark on this clone: Its antigen is undetermined.

This CDR3 is 15 amino acids long. The junction had 9 bases not matched to a gene; V was cut back by 7 bases and J by 2 bases. From germline, CDR1 is MDHEN and CDR2 SYDVKM. This TCR was sampled from a woman aged 25 to 45 in good health. Sequenced sample: memory CD4+ T cells sorted from blood. Regarding subset: CD45RA-negative fraction. The chain employs TRBV28 and TRBJ2-7; the match to TRBD2 covers 9 bases. CDR3 nucleotides: TGTGCCAGCACCCCAGGTAGCGGGGGACCCTACGAGCAGTACTTC. This gives the protein CASTPGSGGPYEQYF.